This T cell receptor (beta chain) was found in a study of T-cell reconstitution after alpha-beta-depleted transplantation in children. Germline CDR1 is MNHNY and CDR2 is SVGAGI (reference sequence). Trimming removed 4 bases from V and 4 bases from J, with 5 bases in between. The CDR3 has 13 residues. Regarding the study as a whole: By about two months after transplant, alpha-beta T cells reportedly arose from several hundred graft clones that had expanded. The authors attributed T-cell counts and diversity one year after transplant mostly to newly produced T cells.

This clonotype was recorded at least ten times. Its specificity is unknown. Unique molecular identifiers tagged the TCRbeta library. TCRdb itself ran the PCR reads through MiXCR, one entry per CDR3 protein. Altogether some 200,000 distinct CDR3 sequences are present, about 8.7% being singletons, with the ten largest covering 35%. This rearrangement joins TRBV6-6 to TRBJ2-6; D remains unclear. This TCR was recovered from a male patient between 2 and 15 years old who had a stem cell transplant for acute myeloid leukemia, so the T cells may come from the graft donor. The sequences come from PBMCs, mostly from graft donor cells, collected 360 days after TCRalphabeta/CD19-depleted stem cell transplant. CDR3 sequence reads: CASSLAGANVLTF. In DNA form, the CDR3 reads TGTGCCAGCAGTTTAGCCGGGGCCAACGTCCTGACTTTC.